A single sample is the source of the 31 T cell receptor beta chains below, sequenced in a study of OX40 agonist ivuxolimab in advanced cancers. Repertoires were generated with immunoSEQ multiplex PCR, while TCRdb's copy carries only in-frame clones and drops some. Altogether some 100,000 clones are present, around 89% being singletons, with the ten largest covering about 0.17%. Here the sequenced sample was CD4+ or CD8+ T cells sorted from blood, taken in a trial of the OX40 agonist ivuxolimab. The source of these receptors is an adult with an advanced solid tumor such as melanoma, head and neck, liver or kidney cancer.

The chain carries TRBV9 and TRBJ1-1; D gene unclear. CDR1 and CDR2 (germline): SGDLS, YYNGEE. Trimming left V 0 bases short and J 2 bases short, with 2 bases between. The CDR3 sequence is 12 residues long. The CDR3 region has the DNA TGTGCCAGCAGCGTAGCTAACACTGAAGCTTTCTTT. It is translated as CASSVANTEAFF.

The chain carries TRBV27 and TRBJ2-2; a weak D match, TRBD2 (6 bases). Per the germline V gene, CDR1 is MNHEY and CDR2 is SMNVEV (reference sequence). Trimming removed 4 bases at V and 5 bases at J, with 14 bases between. There are 15 residues in the CDR3. As DNA, the CDR3 is TGTGCCAGCAGTTCGGGGGTTGGTTGGACCGGGGAGCTGTTTTTT. Translated: CASSSGVGWTGELFF.

The rearrangement joins TRBV11-2 to TRBJ2-2; maybe TRBD2 (5 bases). Germline CDR1 is SGHAT and CDR2 is FQNNGV. The V gene lost 3 bases and the J gene lost 5 bases, with 13 bases spanning the gap. The CDR3 is made up of 15 amino acids. This CDR3 is CASSLWTLRTGELFF. The CDR3 DNA is TGTGCCAGCAGCTTGTGGACTCTGAGGACCGGGGAGCTGTTTTTT.

The CDR3: CASSGTGGSYEQYF. The CDR3 region has the DNA TGTGCCAGCAGTGGGACAGGGGGCTCCTACGAGCAGTACTTC. This chain connects TRBV6-5 to TRBJ2-7; TRBD1 aligns across 11 bases. Germline V gene data show CDR1 as MNHEY and CDR2 as SVGAGI. V gave up 5 bases and J gave up 0 bases; unmatched junction bases: 0. There are 14 residues in the CDR3.

V gene TRBV6-1 combines with J gene TRBJ2-5; possibly TRBD1 or TRBD2 for D (5 bases each). The CDR3 has 12 amino acids. The V gene's germline CDR1 is MNHNS and CDR2 SASEGT. Trimming stripped 11 bases from V and 5 bases from J, with 15 bases between. CDR3 sequence (DNA): TGTGCCGGTCGGGGACCCTGGGAGACCCAGTACTTC. Translation gives CAGRGPWETQYF.

This sequence joins TRBV14 and TRBJ2-2; perhaps TRBD1 as D (6 bases). This CDR3 contains 16 residues. Trimming removed 1 base from V and 2 bases from J, with 11 bases in between. Germline lookup yields CDR1 SGHDN and CDR2 FVKESK. Here the CDR3 DNA reads TGTGCCAGCAGCCAAGGCACAGGGCTAAACACCGGGGAGCTGTTTTTT. It specifies CASSQGTGLNTGELFF.

V usage is TRBV21-1 and J usage is TRBJ1-6. TRBV21-1 is noted as a pseudogene. The CDR3 totals 19 residues. This CDR3 reads CASSKKNPPLSSYNSPLHF. CDR3 nucleotides: TGTGCCAGCAGCAAGAAAAATCCACCCCTGAGCTCCTATAATTCACCCCTCCACTTT.

CDR3 sequence: CASSVSRGLDTGELFF. CDR3 nucleotides: TGCGCCAGCAGCGTCTCCAGGGGTTTGGACACCGGGGAGCTGTTTTTT. This chain uses TRBV5-1 with TRBJ2-2; possible D gene TRBD1, 6 bases. V gave up 4 bases and J gave up 3 bases, with 16 bases separating them. The CDR3 is made up of 16 amino acids. CDR1 SGHRS and CDR2 YFSETQ come from the germline V gene. Filled out from reference TRBV5-1 and TRBJ2-2, the complete variable domain reads KAGVTQTPRYLIKTRGQQVTLSCSPISGHRSVSWYQQTPGQGLQFLFEYFSETQRNKGNFPGRFSGRQFSNSRSEMNVSTLELGDSALYLCASSVSRGLDTGELFFGEGSRLTVL.

The rearrangement joins TRBV5-3 to TRBJ2-4, with a possible D match to TRBD2 (5 bases). TRBV5-3 qualifies as an ORF whose function is uncertain. The CDR3 is 17 residues long. V shed 3 bases and J shed 3 bases, with 19 bases lying between them. Here the CDR3 reads CARSYEKVASNKNIQYF. CDR3 bases: TGTGCCAGAAGCTATGAGAAGGTGGCTAGCAACAAAAACATTCAGTACTTC.

The chain employs TRBV5-1 and TRBJ2-5; 12 bases are shared with TRBD2. With V trimmed by 5 bases and J by 3 bases, 5 bases remained unmatched. Per germline, CDR1 SGHRS and CDR2 YFSETQ. This CDR3 spans 15 amino acids. CDR3 sequence: CASSLAGGHEETQYF. CDR3 nucleotides: TGCGCCAGCAGTCTAGCGGGGGGGCACGAAGAGACCCAGTACTTC.

This CDR3 is CASSFGQSSTDTQYF. DNA for the CDR3: TGTGCCAGCAGCTTTGGACAGTCTAGCACAGATACGCAGTATTTT. The chain has TRBV7-9 and TRBJ2-3, with a weak D call TRBD1 (6 bases). V dropped 3 bases and J dropped 0 bases, with 10 bases sitting between them. Germline loops: CDR1 SEHNR, CDR2 FQNEAQ (reference sequence). The CDR3 is made up of 15 amino acids.

V gene TRBV5-1 combines with J gene TRBJ2-7, with TRBD2 matching over 7 bases. The germline V gene has CDR1 SGHRS and CDR2 YFSETQ. Trimming took 4 bases from V and 2 from J; bases not matched to a gene: 6. The CDR3 loop spans 14 amino acids. DNA of the CDR3: TGCGCCAGCAGCGTGCGGGGGACCCCCTACGAGCAGTACTTC. Translation: CASSVRGTPYEQYF.

The genes are TRBV6-4 and TRBJ2-7, with TRBD1 identical over 8 bases. The length of the CDR3 is 12 residues. V shed 7 bases, J shed 6 bases, and the junction held 5 bases outside the gene matches. Germline lookup yields CDR1 MRHNA and CDR2 SNTAGT. CDR3: CASTRGPVEQYF. In DNA form, the CDR3 reads TGTGCCAGCACCAGGGGGCCGGTCGAGCAGTACTTC.

Only a few counts were recorded for this clone. The chain combines TRBV10-1 with TRBJ1-5, with D maybe TRBD1 (6 bases). Trimming removed 8 bases at V and 5 bases at J, with 10 bases between. The CDR3 sequence is 12 residues long. Germline loops: CDR1 WNHNN, CDR2 SYGVQD (reference sequence). The CDR3 DNA reads as TGCGCCAGCTCCGAGGGGGATCAGCCCCAGCATTTT. It encodes CASSEGDQPQHF.

CDR3 in amino acids: CASSLAHRNTEAFF. CDR3 nucleotides: TGCGCCAGCAGCTTGGCTCACCGGAACACTGAAGCTTTCTTT. The chain is built from TRBV5-1 and TRBJ1-1; D remains unclear. The V gene lost 0 bases and the J gene lost 1 base, with 7 bases spanning the gap. Germline CDR1 SGHRS, CDR2 YFSETQ. The CDR3 length is 14 residues.

V gene TRBV1 combines with J gene TRBJ1-2. TRBV1 has pseudogene status. The CDR3 sequence is 12 residues long. Here the CDR3 reads CTSVRKTYGYTF. The CDR3 coding sequence is TGCACCAGCGTGCGAAAGACCTATGGCTACACCTTC.

This chain joins TRBV4-2 and TRBJ1-4; TRBD1 matches at 7 bases. The germline V gene encodes CDR1 LGHNA and CDR2 YNFKEQ. Trimming took 0 bases from V and 5 from J; bases not matched to a gene: 6. The CDR3 contains 16 residues. The CDR3 is CASSQDKNRGNEKLFF. The CDR3 nucleotides are TGTGCCAGCAGCCAAGATAAGAACAGGGGCAATGAAAAACTGTTTTTT.

This chain connects TRBV19 to TRBJ2-7; 9 nucleotides agree with TRBD2. This CDR3 is built from 18 residues. Trimming removed 1 base from V and 3 bases from J; junction bases left unmatched: 13. Looked up from germline, CDR1 is LNHDA and CDR2 is SQIVND (reference sequence). This CDR3 reads CASSIVRLREGIGYEQYF. CDR3 DNA sequence: TGTGCCAGTAGTATAGTTCGACTGCGGGAGGGGATTGGCTACGAGCAGTACTTC.

This chain uses TRBV6-7 with TRBJ2-1, with 8 bases identical to TRBD2. TRBV6-7 is identified as an open reading frame with a role that is uncertain. The CDR3 is made up of 15 amino acids. V lost 2 bases, J lost 7 bases, and 7 bases stayed unmatched. CDR3 bases: TGTGCCAGCAGTTACGGAGCGGGAGCCTTGAATGAGCAGTTCTTC. Protein sequence: CASSYGAGALNEQFF.

The chain employs TRBV7-2 and TRBJ2-1, with 8 bases matching TRBD1. CDR1 and CDR2 (germline): SGHTA, FQGNSA. Germline trimming cut 5 bases from V and 7 bases from J; bases unmatched to any gene: 4. CDR3 length equals 13 residues. The CDR3 protein is CASSQDRANEQFF. The CDR3, as DNA: TGTGCCAGCAGCCAGGACAGGGCGAATGAGCAGTTCTTC.

CDR3 in DNA: TGTGCCTGGACGATCCGAGATACGCAGTATTTT. It encodes CAWTIRDTQYF. This chain links TRBV30 with TRBJ2-3; D is unclear. CDR1 is GTSNPN and CDR2 is SVGIG in the germline V gene (reference sequence). Trimming shortened V by 4 bases and J by 5 bases, and 7 bases separated the two germline ends. The CDR3 totals 11 residues.

This rearrangement joins TRBV5-1 to TRBJ2-2; D call uncertain. The germline V gene encodes CDR1 SGHRS and CDR2 YFSETQ. V was clipped by 2 bases and J by 2 bases, with 10 bases between them. The CDR3 spans 15 residues. DNA for the CDR3: TGCGCCAGCAGCTTAGTGACTGGCAACACCGGGGAGCTGTTTTTT. Protein sequence: CASSLVTGNTGELFF.

The rearrangement uses TRBV10-2 and TRBJ1-1; no clear D gene. Germline V gene sequence: CDR1 WSHSY, CDR2 SAAADI. The CDR3 consists of 14 residues. V shed 3 bases and J shed 0 bases, with 8 bases lying between them. The CDR3 loop is CASSEKILNTEAFF. CDR3 nucleotide sequence: TGCGCCAGCAGTGAAAAGATTTTGAACACTGAAGCTTTCTTT.

This clone was seen just once. V is TRBV28 and J is TRBJ2-7, with D perhaps matching TRBD1 (5 bases). The CDR3 extends over 13 amino acids. The germline V gene has CDR1 MDHEN and CDR2 SYDVKM. V lost 7 bases and J 2 bases, leaving 12 bases between the germline ends. The CDR3 is CASTPGRAYEQYF. CDR3 nucleotide sequence: TGTGCCAGCACCCCGGGCAGGGCCTACGAGCAGTACTTC.

The chain links TRBV7-8 to TRBJ1-4; D perhaps matches TRBD1 (5 bases). The germline V gene has CDR1 SGHVS and CDR2 FQNEAQ. There are 15 residues in the CDR3. Trimming removed 4 bases from V and 3 bases from J, with 12 bases in between. CDR3 sequence reads: CASSSLGGSNEKLFF. DNA of the CDR3: TGTGCCAGCAGCTCCCTCGGGGGGTCTAATGAAAAACTGTTTTTT.

The rearrangement joins TRBV10-3 to TRBJ2-3; a possible D gene is TRBD2 (5 bases). The V gene's germline CDR1 is ENHRY and CDR2 SYGVKD. CDR3 length: 12 amino acids. V was cut by 5 bases and J by 10 bases, with 13 bases left in between. The chain's CDR3 is CAISSPLEAQYF. The CDR3 DNA reads TGTGCCATCAGTTCTCCACTAGAGGCGCAGTATTTT.

The CDR3 nucleotides are TGCGCCAGCAGCTCGCAACTCCGGGACGGTAATTACGAGCAGTACTTC. Translating it yields CASSSQLRDGNYEQYF. The V call is TRBV5-1, the J call TRBJ2-7; TRBD1 or TRBD2 may be the D gene (5 bases each). The CDR3 totals 16 residues. CDR1 SGHRS and CDR2 YFSETQ come from the germline V gene. With 3 bases removed from V and 4 bases from J, the gap between germline ends came to 20 bases.

This clone was counted a single time. J is TRBJ1-1 and V is TRBV7-2; 8 nucleotides agree with TRBD1. The ends lost 2 bases at V and 2 bases at J; junction bases unmatched: 1. This CDR3 contains 14 residues. Germline V CDR1 and CDR2: SGHTA, FQGNSA. Here the CDR3 reads CASSLQGANTEAFF. In nucleotides, the CDR3 is TGTGCCAGCAGCTTACAGGGGGCTAACACTGAAGCTTTCTTT.

The V and J genes are TRBV19 and TRBJ1-1, with TRBD1 matching over 9 bases. CDR1 and CDR2 (germline): LNHDA, SQIVND (reference sequence). Unmatched junction bases numbered 7, after V lost 9 bases and J lost 5 bases. The CDR3 covers 13 residues. The CDR3 loop reads CASNRGPRTEAFF. DNA for the CDR3: TGTGCCAGCAACAGGGGGCCTAGGACTGAAGCTTTCTTT.

The chain uses TRBV6-1 and TRBJ1-5; 11 bases line up with TRBD1. Germline CDR1 is MNHNS and CDR2 is SASEGT. This CDR3 has 15 amino acids. J was trimmed by 7 bases and V by 6 bases; bases with no gene match: 8. Here the CDR3 reads CASRWTGGVGQPQHF. The DNA for the CDR3 is TGTGCCAGCAGGTGGACAGGGGGCGTTGGGCAGCCCCAGCATTTT.

This clone appeared a single time. This chain links TRBV9 with TRBJ2-7; 7 bases fit TRBD2. Germline lookup yields CDR1 SGDLS and CDR2 YYNGEE. V gave up 0 bases and J gave up 1 base; unmatched junction bases: 7. This CDR3 contains 16 residues. The CDR3 here is CASSVGGGRGSYEQYF. As DNA, the CDR3 is TGTGCCAGCAGCGTAGGAGGCGGGAGAGGTTCCTACGAGCAGTACTTC.